The 11 T cell receptor beta chains below were found in one sample sequenced in a study of CD8 T cells in ankylosing spondylitis. TCRdb analysed the 5' RACE reads with MiXCR anew, one entry per CDR3 protein. Found here are about 180,000 distinct CDR3 sequences, 9.5% to 10% of them singletons; the top ten hold around 15%. The sequenced sample consisted of blood, either unsorted or a sorted T cell fraction (not recorded which). These receptors all stem from a female donor with ankylosing spondylitis or in good health (not recorded which).

This clonotype was observed a handful of times. The chain recombines TRBV28 with TRBJ1-2; D is unresolved. CDR1 and CDR2 from the germline V gene are MDHEN and SYDVKM. The CDR3 consists of 12 residues. Deletions cut 4 bases from V and 3 bases from J, with 6 bases between. The CDR3 loop is CASSSGYYGYTF. Here the CDR3 DNA reads TGTGCCAGCAGTTCAGGCTACTATGGCTACACCTTC.

This chain links TRBV10-2 with TRBJ2-5; D is possibly TRBD1 (7 bases). V dropped 10 bases and J dropped 2 bases, with 17 bases sitting between them. Germline CDR1 is WSHSY and CDR2 is SAAADI. CDR3 length equals 14 residues. DNA for the CDR3: TGCGCCACGTTTTCAGGGGGGAATCAAGAGACCCAGTACTTC. Encoded protein: CATFSGGNQETQYF.

This clonotype was counted ten times or more. The CDR3 protein is CASSTGLSNQPQHF. The DNA of the CDR3 is TGTGCCAGCAGTACGGGGCTGAGCAATCAGCCCCAGCATTTT. The V gene is TRBV25-1, the J gene TRBJ1-5, with a possible D match to TRBD1 (5 bases). Germline V gives CDR1 MGHDK, CDR2 SYGVNS. The ends were cut back, 5 bases at V and 1 base at J, with 9 bases in the middle. The CDR3 spans 14 residues.

This clonotype has at least ten counts. The chain combines TRBV20-1 with TRBJ2-7; no clear D gene. Looked up from germline, CDR1 is DFQATT and CDR2 is SNEGSKA (reference sequence). The CDR3 sequence is 13 residues long. V dropped 4 bases and J dropped 4 bases, with 14 bases sitting between them. The CDR3 DNA reads TGCAGTGCTATGGAGTTGGGCTATTACGAGCAGTACTTC. It codes for CSAMELGYYEQYF.

The chain links TRBV6-1 to TRBJ2-2; D call uncertain. This CDR3 has 14 residues. CDR1 MNHNS and CDR2 SASEGT come from the germline V gene. Trimming left V 6 bases short and J 6 bases short, with 14 bases between. In DNA, the CDR3 is TGTGCCAGCAGCCCAATCCTAGGATCCGGGGAGCTGTTTTTT. Its translation is CASSPILGSGELFF.

The V call is TRBV6-1, the J call TRBJ2-7, with D unresolved. The CDR3 contains 14 residues. CDR1 and CDR2 (germline): MNHNS, SASEGT. Trimming cost V 6 bases and J 1 base, with 13 bases left between them. The DNA for the CDR3 is TGTGCCAGCAGGGGCGCTGACGGATCCTACGAGCAGTACTTC. This encodes CASRGADGSYEQYF.

The chain employs TRBV5-1 and TRBJ2-1, with D unclear. V lost 0 bases and J 4 bases, leaving 14 bases between the germline ends. The germline V gene encodes CDR1 SGHRS and CDR2 YFSETQ. CDR3 length: 16 amino acids. CDR3 residues: CASSLALLDGYNEQFF. CDR3 in DNA: TGCGCCAGCAGCTTGGCCCTTCTCGACGGGTACAATGAGCAGTTCTTC.

A few counts support this clonotype. This chain connects TRBV6-5 to TRBJ1-1; tentatively, D is TRBD1 (5 bases). Trimming left V 1 base short and J 5 bases short, with 14 bases between. Germline loops: CDR1 MNHEY, CDR2 SVGAGI. This CDR3 region has 15 residues. The DNA for the CDR3 is TGTGCCAGCAGTTACTGGACATCAGCGGGGACTGAAGCTTTCTTT. It translates to CASSYWTSAGTEAFF.

This clonotype has ten or more counts. The chain uses TRBV6-1 and TRBJ2-7; 11 nucleotides line up with TRBD2. V shed 7 bases and J 0 bases; nucleotides not matched to a gene: 2. The CDR3 extends over 14 amino acids. Germline-derived CDR1 and CDR2 are MNHNS and SASEGT. The CDR3: CASNLAGGSYEQYF. The CDR3 DNA reads TGTGCCAGCAACCTAGCGGGAGGCTCCTACGAGCAGTACTTC.

A few counts support this clonotype. This chain links TRBV9 with TRBJ1-6; D is undetermined. The CDR3 length is 12 residues. Trimming took off 3 bases at V and 10 bases at J, with 8 bases between the two ends. Germline V lookup: CDR1 SGDLS, CDR2 YYNGEE. The CDR3 sequence: CASSGGRSPLHF. In DNA form, the CDR3 reads TGTGCCAGCAGCGGAGGACGGTCACCCCTCCACTTT.

This clonotype was detected many times. The chain carries TRBV12-3 or TRBV12-4 and TRBJ2-7; 7 bases agree with TRBD1. Unmatched junction bases numbered 5, after V lost 6 bases and J lost 3 bases. The CDR3 extends over 13 amino acids. The CDR3 here is CASSLGDSYEQYF. The CDR3 coding sequence is TGTGCCAGCAGCCTGGGGGACAGCTACGAGCAGTACTTC.